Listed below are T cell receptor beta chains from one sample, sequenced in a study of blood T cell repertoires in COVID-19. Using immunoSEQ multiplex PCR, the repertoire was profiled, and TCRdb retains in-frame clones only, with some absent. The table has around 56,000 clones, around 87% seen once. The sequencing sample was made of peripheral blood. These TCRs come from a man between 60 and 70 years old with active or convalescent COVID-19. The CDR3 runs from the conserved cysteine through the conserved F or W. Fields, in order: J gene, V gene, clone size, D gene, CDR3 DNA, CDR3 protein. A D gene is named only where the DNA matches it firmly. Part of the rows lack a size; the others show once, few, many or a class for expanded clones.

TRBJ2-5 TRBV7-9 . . TGTGCCAGCAGCTTGGTCTGGGACTGCAGATGGACCCAGTACTTC CASSLVWDCRWTQYF
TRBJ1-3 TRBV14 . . TGTGCCAGCAGCCACGACACAGGGATTGGAAACACCATATATTTT CASSHDTGIGNTIYF
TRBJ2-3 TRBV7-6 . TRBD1 TGTGCCAGCGGTCCTACAGGGGGCACTGCAGATACGCAGTATTTT CASGPTGGTADTQYF
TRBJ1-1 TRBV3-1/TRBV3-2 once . TGTGCCAGCAGCCCCACCTCTCCCAGGGGTGGGACTGAAGCTTTCTTT CASSPTSPRGGTEAFF
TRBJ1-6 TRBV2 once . TGTGCCAGCATATCGTCGAGCTCCTATAATTCACCCCTCCACTTT CASISSSSYNSPLHF
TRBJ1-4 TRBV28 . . TGTGCCAGCAGTTTAACAGGGTCGGCTAATGAAAAACTGTTTTTT CASSLTGSANEKLFF
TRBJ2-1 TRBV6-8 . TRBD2 TGTGCCAGCAGTCCGCGTGGGACTAGCGTCGACAATGAGCAGTTCTTC CASSPRGTSVDNEQFF
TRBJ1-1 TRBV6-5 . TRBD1 TGTGCCAGCAGTTCCTACAGGGGTCGGACTGAAGCTTTCTTT CASSSYRGRTEAFF
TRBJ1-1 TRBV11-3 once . TGTGCCAGCAGCCGGGGGGCAGCGGGTGAAGCTTTCTTT CASSRGAAGEAFF
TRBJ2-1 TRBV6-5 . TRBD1 TGTGCCAGCGGAAACAGGGGGCTCATTGAGCAGTTCTTC CASGNRGLIEQFF
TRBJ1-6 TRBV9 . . TGTGCCAGCAGCCGCCTTACGGGGAATTCACCCCTCCACTTT CASSRLTGNSPLHF
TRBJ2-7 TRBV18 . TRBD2 TGTGCCAGCTCAGTCTCCGGGACTAACTACGAGCAGTACTTC CASSVSGTNYEQYF
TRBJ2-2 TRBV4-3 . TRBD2 TGCGCCAGCAGCGCTAGCGGGGGGACGACCGGGGAGCTGTTTTTT CASSASGGTTGELFF
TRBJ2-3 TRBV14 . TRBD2 TGTGCCAGCAGCCCCCTAGCGGGAATGACGCAGTATTTT CASSPLAGMTQYF
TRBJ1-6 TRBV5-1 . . TGCGCCAGCAGCTTGGGGAGGGAAGAATCACCCCTCCACTTT CASSLGREESPLHF
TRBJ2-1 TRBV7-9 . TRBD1 TGTGCCAGCAGCCGCAGGGACAGGGGGGTCAATGAGCAGTTCTTC CASSRRDRGVNEQFF
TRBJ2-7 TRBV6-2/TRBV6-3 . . TGTGCCAGCAGTCCGACCAGACAGCGAAAGTACTTC CASSPTRQRKYF
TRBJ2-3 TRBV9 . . TGTGCCAGCAGCCCCATGTTCACAGATACGCAGTATTTT CASSPMFTDTQYF
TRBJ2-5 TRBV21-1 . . TGTGCCAGCACCGGAGAGGGGACAGTCCAAGAGACCCAGTACTTC CASTGEGTVQETQYF
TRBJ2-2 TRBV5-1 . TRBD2 TGCGCCAGCAGCGGCGGGGGGCTGAACACCGGGGAGCTGTTTTTT CASSGGGLNTGELFF
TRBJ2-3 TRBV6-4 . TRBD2 TGTGCCAGCAGAGCCAGCGGGGCAGATACGCAGTATTTT CASRASGADTQYF
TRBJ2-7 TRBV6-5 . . TGTGCCAGCAGGCCACAGGGAACCGACGAGCAGTACTTC CASRPQGTDEQYF
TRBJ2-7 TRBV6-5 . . TGTGCCAGCAGACACCTACAGGCGGCCGAGCAGTACTTC CASRHLQAAEQYF
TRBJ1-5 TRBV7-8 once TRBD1 TGTGCCAGCAGCTCTAAAGGGGACAGGGGAGGGAGTCAGCCCCAGCATTTT CASSSKGDRGGSQPQHF
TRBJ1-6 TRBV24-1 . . TGTGCCACCAGTGCCAGCTCCTATAATTCACCCCTCCACTTT CATSASSYNSPLHF
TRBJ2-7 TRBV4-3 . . TGCGCCAGCAGCCATACCTTGCTGGAGCCCTCCTACGAGCAGTACTTC CASSHTLLEPSYEQYF
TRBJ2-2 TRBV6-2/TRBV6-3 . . TGTGCCAGCAGCAGAGGAGGCTCGAACACCGGGGAGCTGTTTTTT CASSRGGSNTGELFF
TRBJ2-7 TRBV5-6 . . TGTGCCAGCAGCTTTAACTGGGAGCAGTACTTC CASSFNWEQYF
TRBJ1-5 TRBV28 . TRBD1 TGTGCCAGCCGATTTCAGGGGGCTAGCAATCAGCCCCAGCATTTT CASRFQGASNQPQHF
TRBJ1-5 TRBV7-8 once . TGTGCCAGCAGCCCCCTCTCTTATTCGGAGGTACAGGGTAATCAGCCCCAGCATTTT CASSPLSYSEVQGNQPQHF
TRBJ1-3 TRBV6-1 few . TGTGCCAGCAGTGAACTCAGGCGGGACACCATATATTTT CASSELRRDTIYF
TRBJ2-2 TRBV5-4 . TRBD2 TGTGCCAGCAGCAGGGGACTAGCGGGAGTTATAGATTCGGGGGAGCTGTTTTTT CASSRGLAGVIDSGELFF
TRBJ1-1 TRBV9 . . TGTGCCAGCAGCGTAGTTGCCCACCCCAGGGAAGCTTTCTTT CASSVVAHPREAFF
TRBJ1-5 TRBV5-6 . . TGTGCCAGCAGCTTGATGACAGATTATCAGCCCCAGCATTTT CASSLMTDYQPQHF
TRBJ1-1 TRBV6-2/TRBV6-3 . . TGTGCCAGCAGTTACAACGGGAACACTGAAGCTTTCTTT CASSYNGNTEAFF
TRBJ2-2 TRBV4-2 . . TGTGCCAGCTGGGGAGGTTTCGGGGAGCTGTTTTTT CASWGGFGELFF
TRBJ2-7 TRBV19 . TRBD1 TGTGCCAGTAGTATAGACGGCAGGGGGCCTTCCTACGAGCAGTACTTC CASSIDGRGPSYEQYF
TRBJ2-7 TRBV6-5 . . TGTGCCAGCAGCCTTTCGGGGATTTGGGAGCAGTACTTC CASSLSGIWEQYF
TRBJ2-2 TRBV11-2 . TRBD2 TGTGCCAGCATCCCCAGCGGGACCCCCACCGGGGAGCTGTTTTTT CASIPSGTPTGELFF
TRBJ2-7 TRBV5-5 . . TGTGCCAGCAGCTGGGATGAGGGTGGTTACGAGCAGTACTTC CASSWDEGGYEQYF
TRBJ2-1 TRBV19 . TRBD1 TGTGCCAGTAGTGCCCGGACAGGGGGAAGGGTCGGTGAGCAGTTCTTC CASSARTGGRVGEQFF
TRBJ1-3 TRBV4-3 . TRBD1 TGCGCCAGCAGCCAAGGGGGACAGCGAAACACCATATATTTT CASSQGGQRNTIYF
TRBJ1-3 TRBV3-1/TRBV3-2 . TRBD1 TGTGCCAGCAGCCCCCAGGACAGGGAACCCCGTGGCACCATATATTTT CASSPQDREPRGTIYF
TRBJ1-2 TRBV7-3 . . TGTGCCAGCAGCATGGGACACCTTGGGGAAGGCTACACCTTC CASSMGHLGEGYTF
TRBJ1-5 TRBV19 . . TGTGCCAGTAGTCACCGAGGAGCGGGTCAGCCCCAGCATTTT CASSHRGAGQPQHF
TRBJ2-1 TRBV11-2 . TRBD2 TGTGCCAGCAGCTTAGACCCTCCGGGAGGGCCGAGAAATGAGCAGTTCTTC CASSLDPPGGPRNEQFF
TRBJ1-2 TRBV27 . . TGTGCCAGCAGTATCAGGGGTCCGGATGGCTACACCTTC CASSIRGPDGYTF
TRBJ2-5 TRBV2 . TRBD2 TGTGCCAGCAGCGGGGGACTAGCGGGAGAAGAGACCCAGTACTTC CASSGGLAGEETQYF
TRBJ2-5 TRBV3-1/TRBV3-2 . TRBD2 TGTGCCAGCAGCCTCACCGGCGGGAGGGCCGAGGAGACCCAGTACTTC CASSLTGGRAEETQYF
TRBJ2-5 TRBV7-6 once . TGTGCCAGCAGCTTCTCAGAGACCCAGTACTTC CASSFSETQYF
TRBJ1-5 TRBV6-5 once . TGTGCCAGCAGACCAACAGGTAGCAATCAGCCCCAGCATTTT CASRPTGSNQPQHF
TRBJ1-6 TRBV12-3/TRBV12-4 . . TGTGCCAGCAGTTTAGCTTCGAATTCACCCCTCCACTTT CASSLASNSPLHF
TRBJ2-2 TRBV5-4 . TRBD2 TGTGCCAGCAGCGTTGGACTAGCGGGAGCCACCGGGGAGCTGTTTTTT CASSVGLAGATGELFF
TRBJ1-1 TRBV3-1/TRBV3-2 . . TGTGCCAGCGTTGGGACACCGGTTAGTAACACTGAAGCTTTCTTT CASVGTPVSNTEAFF
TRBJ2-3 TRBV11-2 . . TGTGCCAGCAGCTCAGGAAGGGACTCTGGAGTCACGCAGTATTTT CASSSGRDSGVTQYF
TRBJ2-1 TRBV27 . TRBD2 TGTGCCAGCAGTTTATATCTAGCGGGGTTTAATGAGCAGTTCTTC CASSLYLAGFNEQFF
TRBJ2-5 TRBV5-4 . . TGTGCCAGCAACACTCGACGGGGGTTGCAAGAGACCCAGTACTTC CASNTRRGLQETQYF
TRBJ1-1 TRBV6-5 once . TGTGCCAGCAGTTACGAGGGTTGGGGCACTGAAGCTTTCTTT CASSYEGWGTEAFF
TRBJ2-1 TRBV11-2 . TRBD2 TGTGCCAGCAGCTCGGCGGGACTAGCGGGAGTGTCGAACAATGAGCAGTTCTTC CASSSAGLAGVSNNEQFF
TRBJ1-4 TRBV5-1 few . TGCGCCAGCGCGAGCCTTGCAACTAATGAAAAACTGTTTTTT CASASLATNEKLFF